One and the same sample provided the 2 T cell receptor beta chains below, sequenced in a study of blood T cell repertoires in COVID-19. Profiled with immunoSEQ multiplex PCR; TCRdb holds only in-frame clones, not every one. The table has around 180,000 clones, less than 85% seen once. Source material: PBMCs or T cells enriched from blood (not recorded which). The receptors were sampled from a man aged 50 to 60 who had recovered from COVID-19.

The chain combines TRBV30 with TRBJ2-7; 8 nucleotides match TRBD1. The CDR3 has 12 residues. Trimming cost V 5 bases and J 2 bases; bases outside gene matches: 2. Germline assignment: CDR1 GTSNPN and CDR2 SVGIG (reference sequence). This CDR3 is CAWGQGPYEQYF. CDR3 nucleotide sequence: TGTGCCTGGGGACAGGGCCCCTACGAGCAGTACTTC. Based on the CDR3 plus reference TRBV30 and TRBJ2-7, the full variable domain is SQTIHQWPATLVQPVGSPLSLECTVEGTSNPNLYWYRQAAGRGLQLLFYSVGIGQISSEVPQNLSASRPQDRQFILSSKKLLLSDSGFYLCAWGQGPYEQYFGPGTRLTVT.

The V call is TRBV10-1, the J call TRBJ2-5, with 9 nucleotides matching TRBD2. J lost 0 bases, V lost 6 bases, and 14 bases had no gene match. The CDR3 has 18 residues. Germline CDR1 WNHNN, CDR2 SYGVQD (reference sequence). The CDR3 nucleotides are TGCGCCAGCAGGGGGAGGGCTAGCGGGGCCTTGTACCAAGAGACCCAGTACTTC. Its protein is CASRGRASGALYQETQYF.